The entry below gives a single TCR beta chain sequence along with its context. Its specificity is unknown. This CDR3 comprises 14 residues. In germline, CDR1 is MNHEY, CDR2 SVGAGI. With V trimmed by 0 bases and J by 4 bases, 0 bases remained unmatched. The sample is drawn from a study of CD8 T cells in ankylosing spondylitis. Findings of the study overall: A TCR beta motif of 7 to 9 highly homologous variants seemed to mark ankylosing spondylitis blood.

Each TCR beta library was made by quantitative 5'-RACE that incorporated molecular barcodes. TCRdb reanalysed the 5' RACE reads using MiXCR and keeps one entry per CDR3 protein. The profile shows 700,000 to 1,000,000 distinct CDR3 sequences, about an eighth of them singletons. This chain joins TRBV6-5 and TRBJ2-7, with 10 bases identical to TRBD2. The receptor comes from a male donor with ankylosing spondylitis. The sequenced sample consisted of blood, either unsorted or a sorted T cell fraction (not recorded which). Written as DNA, the CDR3 is TGTGCCAGCAGTTACTCACTAGCGGGATACGAGCAGTACTTC. Its translation: CASSYSLAGYEQYF.